This TCR beta chain was recovered during a study of cytomegalovirus exposure and HLA in healthy donors. Trimming cost V 2 bases and J 3 bases, with 8 bases left between them. CDR3 length: 14 amino acids. Germline CDR1 and CDR2: MDHEN and SYDVKM. Remarks on this clone: Its antigen is still unknown.

Sequenced by immunoSEQ multiplex PCR; TCRdb stores in-frame clones only, minus some. The data show 110,000 to 150,000 clones, 94% seen once. General study points: In vitro assays verified that a few CMV-associated chains recognized CMV antigens specifically. Among TCR sequences, most were rare, though some public TCRs appeared in many donors. According to a subsequent analysis, TCR clusters identified in the first cohort showed a tendency to co-occur across the approximately 120 validation repertoires.

The specimen sequenced was PBMCs. The TCR comes from a man younger than 35 in good health and CMV-seropositive. V is TRBV28 and J is TRBJ1-5; D unresolved. CDR3 coding DNA: TGTGCCAGCAGTTTAAGATCACTCAATCAGCCCCAGCATTTT. This sequence encodes CASSLRSLNQPQHF.